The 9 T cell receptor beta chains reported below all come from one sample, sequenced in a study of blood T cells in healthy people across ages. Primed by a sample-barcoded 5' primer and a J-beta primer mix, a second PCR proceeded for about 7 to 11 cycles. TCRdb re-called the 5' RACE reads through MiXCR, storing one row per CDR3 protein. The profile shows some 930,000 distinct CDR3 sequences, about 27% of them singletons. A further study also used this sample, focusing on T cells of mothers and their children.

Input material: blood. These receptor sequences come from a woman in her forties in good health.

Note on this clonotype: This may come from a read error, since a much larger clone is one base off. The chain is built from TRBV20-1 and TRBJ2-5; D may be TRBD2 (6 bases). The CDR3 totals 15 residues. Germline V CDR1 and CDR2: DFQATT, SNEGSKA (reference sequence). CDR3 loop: CSATGSSGDEETLYF. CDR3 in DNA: TGCAGTGCCACGGGAAGTAGCGGAGATGAGGAGACCCTGTACTTC.

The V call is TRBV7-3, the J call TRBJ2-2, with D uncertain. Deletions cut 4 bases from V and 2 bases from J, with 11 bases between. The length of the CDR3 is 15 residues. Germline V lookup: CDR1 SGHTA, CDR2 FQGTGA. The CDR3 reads CASSSGLLNTGELFF. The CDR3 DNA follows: TGTGCCAGCAGCTCGGGCCTCCTTAACACCGGGGAGCTGTTTTTT.

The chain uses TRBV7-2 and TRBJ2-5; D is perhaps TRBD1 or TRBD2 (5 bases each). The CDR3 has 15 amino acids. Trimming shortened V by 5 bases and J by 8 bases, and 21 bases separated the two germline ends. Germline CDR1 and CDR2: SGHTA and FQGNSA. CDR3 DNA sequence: TGTGCCAGCAGCGTTCTCCGGGACGCCTCGGGAACCCAGTACTTC. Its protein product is CASSVLRDASGTQYF.

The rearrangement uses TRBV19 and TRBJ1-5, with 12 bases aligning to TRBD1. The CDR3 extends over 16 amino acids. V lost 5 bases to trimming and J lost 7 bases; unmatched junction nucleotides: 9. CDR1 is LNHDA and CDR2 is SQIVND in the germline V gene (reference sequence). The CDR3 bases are TGTGCCAGTAGTGGACCGGGACAGGGGGCTGGACAGCCCCAGCATTTT. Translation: CASSGPGQGAGQPQHF.

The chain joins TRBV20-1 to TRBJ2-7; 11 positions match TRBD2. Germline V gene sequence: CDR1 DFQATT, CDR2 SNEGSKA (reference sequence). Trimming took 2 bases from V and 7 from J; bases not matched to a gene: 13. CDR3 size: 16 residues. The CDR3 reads CSARPYGTSGYNEQYF. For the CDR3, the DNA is TGCAGTGCTAGACCATATGGGACTAGCGGTTACAATGAGCAGTACTTC.

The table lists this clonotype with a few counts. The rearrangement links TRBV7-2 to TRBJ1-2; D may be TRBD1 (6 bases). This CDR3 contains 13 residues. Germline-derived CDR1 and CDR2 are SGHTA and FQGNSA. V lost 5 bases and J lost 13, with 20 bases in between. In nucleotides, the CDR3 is TGTGCCAGCAGCCTGGGACAACGGAACGGGTGCACCTTC. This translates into CASSLGQRNGCTF.

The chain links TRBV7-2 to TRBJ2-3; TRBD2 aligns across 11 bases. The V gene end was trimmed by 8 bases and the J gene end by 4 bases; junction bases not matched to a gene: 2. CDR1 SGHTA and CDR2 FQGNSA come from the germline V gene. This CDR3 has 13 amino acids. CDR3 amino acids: CASGTSGPDTQYF. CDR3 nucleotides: TGTGCCAGCGGGACTAGCGGCCCAGATACGCAGTATTTT.

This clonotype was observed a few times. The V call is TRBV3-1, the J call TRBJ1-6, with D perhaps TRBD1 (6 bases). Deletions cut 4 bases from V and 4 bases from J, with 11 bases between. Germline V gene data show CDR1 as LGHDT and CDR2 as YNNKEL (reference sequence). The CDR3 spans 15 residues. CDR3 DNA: TGTGCCAGCAGCCGACAGGACCTGTATAATTCACCCCTCCACTTT. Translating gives CASSRQDLYNSPLHF. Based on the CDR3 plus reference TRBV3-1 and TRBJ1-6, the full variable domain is DTAVSQTPKYLVTQMGNDKSIKCEQNLGHDTMYWYKQDSKKFLKIMFSYNNKELIINETVPNRFSPKSPDKAHLNLHINSLELGDSAVYFCASSRQDLYNSPLHFGNGTRLTVT.

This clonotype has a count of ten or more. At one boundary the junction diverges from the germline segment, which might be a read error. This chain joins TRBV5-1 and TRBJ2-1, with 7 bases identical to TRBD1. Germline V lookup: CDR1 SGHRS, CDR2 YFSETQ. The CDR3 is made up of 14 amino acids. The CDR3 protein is CASSRDSSYNEQFF. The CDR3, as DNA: TGTGCCAGCAGCCGGGACAGCTCCTACAATGAGCAGTTCTTC.